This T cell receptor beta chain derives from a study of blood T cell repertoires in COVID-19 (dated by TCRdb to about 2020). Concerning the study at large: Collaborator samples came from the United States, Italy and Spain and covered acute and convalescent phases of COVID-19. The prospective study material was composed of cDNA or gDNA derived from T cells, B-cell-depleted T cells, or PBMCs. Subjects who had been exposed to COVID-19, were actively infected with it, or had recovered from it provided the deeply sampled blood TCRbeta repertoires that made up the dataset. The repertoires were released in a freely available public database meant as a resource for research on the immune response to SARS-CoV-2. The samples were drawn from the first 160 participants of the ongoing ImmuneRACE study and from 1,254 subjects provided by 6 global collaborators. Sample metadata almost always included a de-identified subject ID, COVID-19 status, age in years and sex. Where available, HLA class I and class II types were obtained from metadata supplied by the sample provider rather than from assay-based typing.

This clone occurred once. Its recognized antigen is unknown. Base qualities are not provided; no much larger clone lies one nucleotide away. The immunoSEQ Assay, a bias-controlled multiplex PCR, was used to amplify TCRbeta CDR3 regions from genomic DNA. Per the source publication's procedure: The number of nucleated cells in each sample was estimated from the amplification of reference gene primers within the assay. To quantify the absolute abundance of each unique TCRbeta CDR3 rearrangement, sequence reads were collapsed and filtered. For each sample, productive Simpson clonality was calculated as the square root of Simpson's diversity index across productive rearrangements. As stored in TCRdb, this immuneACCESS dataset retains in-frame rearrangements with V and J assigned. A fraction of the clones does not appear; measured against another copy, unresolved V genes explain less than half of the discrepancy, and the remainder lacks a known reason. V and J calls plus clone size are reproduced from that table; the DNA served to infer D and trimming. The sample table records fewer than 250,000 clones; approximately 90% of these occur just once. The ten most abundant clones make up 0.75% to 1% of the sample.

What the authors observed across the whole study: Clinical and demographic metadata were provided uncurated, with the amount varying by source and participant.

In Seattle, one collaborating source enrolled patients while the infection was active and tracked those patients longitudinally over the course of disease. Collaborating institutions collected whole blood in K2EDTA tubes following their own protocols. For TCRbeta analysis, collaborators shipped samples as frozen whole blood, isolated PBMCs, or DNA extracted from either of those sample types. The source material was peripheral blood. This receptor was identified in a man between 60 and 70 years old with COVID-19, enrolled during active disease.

The sequence in DNA is TGTGCCAGCGGTGAACGGGGACAGGGGGTTTACGTAACCTACGAGCAGTACTTC. Its product reads: CASGERGQGVYVTYEQYF. The chain joins TRBV7-9 to TRBJ2-7; TRBD1 aligns with 11 central bases. Taken from cysteine to phenylalanine, the CDR3 has 18 residues. The CDR3 DNA has 54 bases and is translated from base 1. Taken from the germline V gene (reference sequence), the CDR1 and CDR2 loops are SEHNR and FQNEAQ. Germline trimming amounts to 8 bases on V and 2 bases on J, with 17 as the count of junction bases outside the gene matches. The entire variable domain, with the stretches around the CDR3 drawn from the reference TRBV7-9 and TRBJ2-7 proteins, is DTGVSQNPRHKITKRGQNVTFRCDPISEHNRLYWYRQTLGQGPEFLTYFQNEAQLEKSRLLSDRFSAERPKGSFSTLEIQRTEQGDSAMYLCASGERGQGVYVTYEQYFGPGTRLTVT.